The entry below gives a single TCR beta chain sequence along with its context. The sample is drawn from a study of blood T cell repertoires in COVID-19. Study-wide context: Acute and convalescent COVID-19 samples came from the United States, Italy and Spain. Sources were T cells, B-cell-depleted T cells, or PBMCs; the material itself was cDNA or gDNA.

As handled by the study authors: Researchers report that nucleated cell counts were estimated from reference gene primer amplification. The assay was immunoSEQ multiplex PCR, and TCRdb's table has in-frame clones only and misses some. Clonal size and the V and J genes are those of that table, whereas D and trimming came from the DNA. The sample lists fewer than 250,000 clones, roughly 82% occurring once. Deletions cut 0 bases from V and 3 bases from J, with 18 bases between. Germline V CDR1 and CDR2: SGHDN, FVKESK. The CDR3 loop spans 17 amino acids. Sequenced sample: peripheral blood. This TCR was recovered from a woman in her thirties or forties with acute or convalescent COVID-19. This chain links TRBV14 with TRBJ2-7; D might be TRBD1 (6 bases). The CDR3 DNA follows: TGTGCCAGCAGCCAAGAGGGTCCCTGGACAGCCTTCTACGAGCAGTACTTC. Amino acid sequence: CASSQEGPWTAFYEQYF. Looking up the rest from reference TRBV14 and TRBJ2-7 gives the full variable domain: EAGVTQFPSHSVIEKGQTVTLRCDPISGHDNLYWYRRVMGKEIKFLLHFVKESKQDESGMPNNRFLAERTGGTYSTLKVQPAELEDSGVYFCASSQEGPWTAFYEQYFGPGTRLTVT.